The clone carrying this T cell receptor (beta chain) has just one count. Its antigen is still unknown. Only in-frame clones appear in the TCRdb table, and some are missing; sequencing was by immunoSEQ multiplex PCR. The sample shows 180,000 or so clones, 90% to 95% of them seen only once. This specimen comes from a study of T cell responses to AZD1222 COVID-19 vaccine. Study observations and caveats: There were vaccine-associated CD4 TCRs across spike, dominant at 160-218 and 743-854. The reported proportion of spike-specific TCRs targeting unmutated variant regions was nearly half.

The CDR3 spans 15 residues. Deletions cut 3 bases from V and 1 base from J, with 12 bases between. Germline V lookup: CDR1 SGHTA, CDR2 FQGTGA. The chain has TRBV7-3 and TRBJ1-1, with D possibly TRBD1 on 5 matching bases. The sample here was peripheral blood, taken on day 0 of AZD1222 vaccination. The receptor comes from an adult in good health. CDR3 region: CASSFLPGGNTEAFF. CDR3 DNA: TGTGCCAGCAGCTTCTTACCCGGGGGGAACACTGAAGCTTTCTTT.